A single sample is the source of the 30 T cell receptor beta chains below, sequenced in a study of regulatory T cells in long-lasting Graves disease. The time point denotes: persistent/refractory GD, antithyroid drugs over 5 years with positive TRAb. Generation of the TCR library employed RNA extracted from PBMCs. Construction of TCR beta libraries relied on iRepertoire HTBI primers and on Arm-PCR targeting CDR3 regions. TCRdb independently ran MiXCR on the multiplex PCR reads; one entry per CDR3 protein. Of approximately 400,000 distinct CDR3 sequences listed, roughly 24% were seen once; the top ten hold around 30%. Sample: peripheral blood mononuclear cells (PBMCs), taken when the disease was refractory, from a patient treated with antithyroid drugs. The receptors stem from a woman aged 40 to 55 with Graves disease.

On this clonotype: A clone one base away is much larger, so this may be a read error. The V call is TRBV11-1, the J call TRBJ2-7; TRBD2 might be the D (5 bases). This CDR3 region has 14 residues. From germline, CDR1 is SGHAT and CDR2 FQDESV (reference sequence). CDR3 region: CAGSFAGRDYEQYF. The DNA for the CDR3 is TGTGCCGGCAGCTTCGCGGGCCGGGACTACGAGCAGTACTTC.

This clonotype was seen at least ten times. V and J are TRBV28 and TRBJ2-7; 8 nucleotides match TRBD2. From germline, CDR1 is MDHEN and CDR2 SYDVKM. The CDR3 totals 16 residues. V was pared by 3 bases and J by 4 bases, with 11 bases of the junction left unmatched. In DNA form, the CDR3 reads TGTGCCAGCAGTTTTCGGTTCGGGAGGGCGGATTACGAGCAGTACTTC. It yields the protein CASSFRFGRADYEQYF.

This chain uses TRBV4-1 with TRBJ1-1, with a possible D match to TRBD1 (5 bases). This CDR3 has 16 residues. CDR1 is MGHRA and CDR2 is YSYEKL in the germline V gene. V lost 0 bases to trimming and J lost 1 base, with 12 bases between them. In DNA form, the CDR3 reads TGCGCCAGCAGCCAAGAAGCGGGGACTCCGAACACTGAAGCTTTCTTT. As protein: CASSQEAGTPNTEAFF.

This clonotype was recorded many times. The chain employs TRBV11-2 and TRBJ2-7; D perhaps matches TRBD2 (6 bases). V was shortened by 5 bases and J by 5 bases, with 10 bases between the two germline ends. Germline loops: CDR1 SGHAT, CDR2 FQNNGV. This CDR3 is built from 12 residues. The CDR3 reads CASSMGLNEQYF. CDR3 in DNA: TGTGCCAGCAGCATGGGACTTAACGAGCAGTACTTC. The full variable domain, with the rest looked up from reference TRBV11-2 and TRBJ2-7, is EAGVAQSPRYKIIEKRQSVAFWCNPISGHATLYWYQQILGQGPKLLIQFQNNGVVDDSQLPKDRFSAERLKGVDSTLKIQPAKLEDSAVYLCASSMGLNEQYFGPGTRLTVT.

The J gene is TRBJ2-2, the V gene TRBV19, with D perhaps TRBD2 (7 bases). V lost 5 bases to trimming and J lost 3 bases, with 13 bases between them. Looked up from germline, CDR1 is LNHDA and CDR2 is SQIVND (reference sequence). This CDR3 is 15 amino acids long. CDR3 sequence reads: CASSFGGPDTGELFF. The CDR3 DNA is TGTGCCAGTAGTTTCGGGGGGCCAGACACCGGGGAGCTGTTTTTT. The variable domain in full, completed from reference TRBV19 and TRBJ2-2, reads DGGITQSPKYLFRKEGQNVTLSCEQNLNHDAMYWYRQDPGQGLRLIYYSQIVNDFQKGDIAEGYSVSREKKESFPLTVTSAQKNPTAFYLCASSFGGPDTGELFFGEGSRLTVL.

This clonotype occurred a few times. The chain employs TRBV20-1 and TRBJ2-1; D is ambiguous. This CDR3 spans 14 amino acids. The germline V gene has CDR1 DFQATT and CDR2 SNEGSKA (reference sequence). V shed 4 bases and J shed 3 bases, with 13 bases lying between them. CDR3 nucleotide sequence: TGCAGTGCTACATCCGATGGGGACTACAATGAGCAGTTCTTC. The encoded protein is CSATSDGDYNEQFF.

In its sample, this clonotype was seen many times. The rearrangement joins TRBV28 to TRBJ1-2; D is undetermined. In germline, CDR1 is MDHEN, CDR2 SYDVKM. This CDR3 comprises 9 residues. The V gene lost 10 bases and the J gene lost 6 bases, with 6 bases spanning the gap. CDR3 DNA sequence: TGTGCCACCTCGGATGGCTACACCTTC. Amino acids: CATSDGYTF.

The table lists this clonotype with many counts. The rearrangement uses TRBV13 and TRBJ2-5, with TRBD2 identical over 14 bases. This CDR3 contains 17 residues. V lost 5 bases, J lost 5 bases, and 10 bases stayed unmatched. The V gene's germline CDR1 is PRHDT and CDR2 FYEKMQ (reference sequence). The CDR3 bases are TGTGCCAGCAGCCTCCGACTAGCGGGAGGGCATTCGGAGACCCAGTACTTC. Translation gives CASSLRLAGGHSETQYF.

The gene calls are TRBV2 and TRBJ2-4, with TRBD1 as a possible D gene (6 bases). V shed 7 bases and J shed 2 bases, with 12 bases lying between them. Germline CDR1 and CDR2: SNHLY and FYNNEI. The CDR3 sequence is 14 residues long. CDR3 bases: TGTGCCAGCAATCCCAGGGGTACCAAAAACATTCAGTACTTC. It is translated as CASNPRGTKNIQYF.

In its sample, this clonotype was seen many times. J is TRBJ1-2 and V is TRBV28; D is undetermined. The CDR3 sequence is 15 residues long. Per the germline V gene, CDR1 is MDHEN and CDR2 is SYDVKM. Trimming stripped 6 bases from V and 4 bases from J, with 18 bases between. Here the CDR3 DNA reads TGTGCCAGCAGCCCCCCCGGCGGGAGTACCTATGGCTACACCTTC. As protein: CASSPPGGSTYGYTF.

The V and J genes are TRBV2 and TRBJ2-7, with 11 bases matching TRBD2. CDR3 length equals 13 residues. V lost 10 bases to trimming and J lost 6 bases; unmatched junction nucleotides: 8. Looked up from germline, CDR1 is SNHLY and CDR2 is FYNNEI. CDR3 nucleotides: TGTGCCACCGGAGGGCTAGCGGGAGGCGAGCAGTACTTC. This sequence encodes CATGGLAGGEQYF.

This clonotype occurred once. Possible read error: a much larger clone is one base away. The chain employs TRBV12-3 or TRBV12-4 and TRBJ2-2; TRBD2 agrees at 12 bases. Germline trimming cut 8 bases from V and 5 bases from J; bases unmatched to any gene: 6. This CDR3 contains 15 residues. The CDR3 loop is CASGRLAGVTGELFF. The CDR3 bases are TGTGCCAGCGGGCGACTAGCGGGAGTAACCGGGGAGCTGTTTTTT.

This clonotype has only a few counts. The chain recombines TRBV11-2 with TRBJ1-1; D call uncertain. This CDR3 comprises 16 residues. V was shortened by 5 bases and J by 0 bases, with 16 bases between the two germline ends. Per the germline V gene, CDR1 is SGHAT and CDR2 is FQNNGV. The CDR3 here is CASSLGLPEMNTEAFF. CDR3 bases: TGTGCCAGCAGCCTAGGATTACCCGAGATGAACACTGAAGCTTTCTTT.

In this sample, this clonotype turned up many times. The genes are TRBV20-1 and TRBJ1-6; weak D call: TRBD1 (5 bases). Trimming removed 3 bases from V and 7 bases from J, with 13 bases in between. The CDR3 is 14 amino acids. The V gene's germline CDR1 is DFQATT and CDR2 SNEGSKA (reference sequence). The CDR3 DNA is TGCAGTGCTAGCCCGGGACGGGCAAATTCACCCCTCCACTTT. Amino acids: CSASPGRANSPLHF.

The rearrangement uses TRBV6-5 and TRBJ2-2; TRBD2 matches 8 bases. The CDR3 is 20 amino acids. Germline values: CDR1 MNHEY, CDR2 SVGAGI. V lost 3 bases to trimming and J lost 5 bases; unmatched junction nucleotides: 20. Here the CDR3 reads CASSYRRRTSYDGGTGELFF. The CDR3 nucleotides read TGTGCCAGCAGTTATCGCCGCCGGACTAGCTACGACGGGGGAACCGGGGAGCTGTTTTTT.

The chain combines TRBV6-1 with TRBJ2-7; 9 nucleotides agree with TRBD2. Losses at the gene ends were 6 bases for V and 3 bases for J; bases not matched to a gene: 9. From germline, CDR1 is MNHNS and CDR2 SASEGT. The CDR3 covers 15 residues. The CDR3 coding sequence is TGTGCCAGCAGCCCGAGAGCGGGAGGCCTCTACGAGCAGTACTTC. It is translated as CASSPRAGGLYEQYF.

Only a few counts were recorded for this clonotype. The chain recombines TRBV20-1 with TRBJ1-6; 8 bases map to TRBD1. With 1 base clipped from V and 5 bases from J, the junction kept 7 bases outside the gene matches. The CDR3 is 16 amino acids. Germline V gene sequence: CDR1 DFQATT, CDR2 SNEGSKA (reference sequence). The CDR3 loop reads CSARATGQGHNSPLHF. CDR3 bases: TGCAGTGCTAGAGCTACTGGACAGGGACATAATTCACCCCTCCACTTT.

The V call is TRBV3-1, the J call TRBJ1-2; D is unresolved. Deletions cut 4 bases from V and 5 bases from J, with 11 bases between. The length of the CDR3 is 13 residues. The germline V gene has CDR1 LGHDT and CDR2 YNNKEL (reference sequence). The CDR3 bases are TGTGCCAGCAGCCCCCGAAGGAAGTATGGCTACACCTTC. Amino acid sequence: CASSPRRKYGYTF.

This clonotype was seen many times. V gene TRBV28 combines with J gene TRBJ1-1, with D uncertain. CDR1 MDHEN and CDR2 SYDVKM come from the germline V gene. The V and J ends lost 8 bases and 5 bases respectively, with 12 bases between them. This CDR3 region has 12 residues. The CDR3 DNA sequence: TGTGCCAGCTTACGAATAGGGACTGAAGCTTTCTTT. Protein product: CASLRIGTEAFF.

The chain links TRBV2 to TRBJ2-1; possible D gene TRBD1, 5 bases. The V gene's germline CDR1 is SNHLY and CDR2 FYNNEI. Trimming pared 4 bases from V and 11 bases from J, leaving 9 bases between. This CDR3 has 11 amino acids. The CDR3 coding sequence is TGTGCCAGCAGTGCACAGGTCCAGCAGTTCTTC. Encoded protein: CASSAQVQQFF. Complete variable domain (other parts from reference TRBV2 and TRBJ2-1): EPEVTQTPSHQVTQMGQEVILRCVPISNHLYFYWYRQILGQKVEFLVSFYNNEISEKSEIFDDQFSVERPDGSNFTLKIRSTKLEDSAMYFCASSAQVQQFFGPGTRLTVL.

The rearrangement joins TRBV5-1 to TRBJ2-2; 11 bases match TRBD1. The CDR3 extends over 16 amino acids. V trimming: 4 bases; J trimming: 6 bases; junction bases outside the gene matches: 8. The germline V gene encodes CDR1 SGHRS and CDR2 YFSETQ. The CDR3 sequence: CASSTTGTGGAGELFF. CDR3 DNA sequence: TGCGCCAGCAGCACCACCGGGACAGGGGGGGCCGGGGAGCTGTTTTTT. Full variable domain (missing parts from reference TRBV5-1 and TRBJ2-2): KAGVTQTPRYLIKTRGQQVTLSCSPISGHRSVSWYQQTPGQGLQFLFEYFSETQRNKGNFPGRFSGRQFSNSRSEMNVSTLELGDSALYLCASSTTGTGGAGELFFGEGSRLTVL.

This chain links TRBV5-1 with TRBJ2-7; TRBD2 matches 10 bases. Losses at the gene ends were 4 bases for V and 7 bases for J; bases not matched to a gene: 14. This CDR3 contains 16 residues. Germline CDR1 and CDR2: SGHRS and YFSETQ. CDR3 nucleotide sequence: TGCGCCAGCAGCCCGGATGGGGCTAGCGGGAGAAGAGAGCAGTACTTC. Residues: CASSPDGASGRREQYF.

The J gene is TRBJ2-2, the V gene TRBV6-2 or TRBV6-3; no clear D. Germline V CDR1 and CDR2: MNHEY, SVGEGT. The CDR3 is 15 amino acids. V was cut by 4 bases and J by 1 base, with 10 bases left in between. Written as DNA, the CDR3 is TGTGCCAGCAGTTTTTCCTTTAAGAACACCGGGGAGCTGTTTTTT. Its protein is CASSFSFKNTGELFF.

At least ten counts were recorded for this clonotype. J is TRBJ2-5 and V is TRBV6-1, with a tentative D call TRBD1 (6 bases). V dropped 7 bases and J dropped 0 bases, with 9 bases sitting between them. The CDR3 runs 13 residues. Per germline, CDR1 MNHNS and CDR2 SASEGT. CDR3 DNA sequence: TGTGCCAGCAACAGGGCAGACCAAGAGACCCAGTACTTC. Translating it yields CASNRADQETQYF.

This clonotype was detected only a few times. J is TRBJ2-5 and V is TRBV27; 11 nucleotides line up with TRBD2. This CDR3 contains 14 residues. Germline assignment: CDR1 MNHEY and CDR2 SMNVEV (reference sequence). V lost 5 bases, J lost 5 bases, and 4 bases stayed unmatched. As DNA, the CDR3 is TGTGCCAGCAGTACGGGACTAGCGGCGGAGACCCAGTACTTC. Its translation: CASSTGLAAETQYF.

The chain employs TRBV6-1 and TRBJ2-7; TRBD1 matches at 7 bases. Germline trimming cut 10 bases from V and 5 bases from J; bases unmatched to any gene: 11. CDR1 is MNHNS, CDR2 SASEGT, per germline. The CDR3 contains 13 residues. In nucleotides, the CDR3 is TGTGCCACCTCCAACGACAGGGCGGACGAGCAGTACTTC. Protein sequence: CATSNDRADEQYF.

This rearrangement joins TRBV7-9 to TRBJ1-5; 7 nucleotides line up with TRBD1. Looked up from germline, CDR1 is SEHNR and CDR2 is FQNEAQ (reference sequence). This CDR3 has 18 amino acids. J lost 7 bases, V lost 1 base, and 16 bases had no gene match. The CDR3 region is CASSLEGDSQTLLQPQHF. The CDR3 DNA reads TGTGCCAGCAGCTTAGAAGGGGACAGCCAAACGTTATTACAGCCCCAGCATTTT.

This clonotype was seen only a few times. CDR3 sequence reads: CASSNTGTDGYTF. The DNA of the CDR3 is TGTGCCAGCTCCAATACAGGGACGGACGGCTACACCTTC. The V call is TRBV18, the J call TRBJ1-2; D may be TRBD1 (6 bases). Germline loops: CDR1 KGHSH, CDR2 LQKENI. Trimming removed 6 bases at V and 8 bases at J, with 16 bases between. CDR3 length equals 13 residues.

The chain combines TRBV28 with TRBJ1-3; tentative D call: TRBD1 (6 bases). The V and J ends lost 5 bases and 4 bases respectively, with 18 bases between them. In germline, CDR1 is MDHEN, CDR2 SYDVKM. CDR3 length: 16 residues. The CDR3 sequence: CASSTTQGSWGNTIYF. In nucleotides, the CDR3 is TGTGCCAGCAGTACTACTCAGGGGAGCTGGGGAAACACCATATATTTT.

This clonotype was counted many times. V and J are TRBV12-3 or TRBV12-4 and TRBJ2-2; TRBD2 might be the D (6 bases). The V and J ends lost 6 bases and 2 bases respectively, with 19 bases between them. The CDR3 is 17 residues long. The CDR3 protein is CASSHFLSGLNTGELFF. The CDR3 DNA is TGTGCCAGCAGCCACTTCCTTAGCGGACTAAACACCGGGGAGCTGTTTTTT.